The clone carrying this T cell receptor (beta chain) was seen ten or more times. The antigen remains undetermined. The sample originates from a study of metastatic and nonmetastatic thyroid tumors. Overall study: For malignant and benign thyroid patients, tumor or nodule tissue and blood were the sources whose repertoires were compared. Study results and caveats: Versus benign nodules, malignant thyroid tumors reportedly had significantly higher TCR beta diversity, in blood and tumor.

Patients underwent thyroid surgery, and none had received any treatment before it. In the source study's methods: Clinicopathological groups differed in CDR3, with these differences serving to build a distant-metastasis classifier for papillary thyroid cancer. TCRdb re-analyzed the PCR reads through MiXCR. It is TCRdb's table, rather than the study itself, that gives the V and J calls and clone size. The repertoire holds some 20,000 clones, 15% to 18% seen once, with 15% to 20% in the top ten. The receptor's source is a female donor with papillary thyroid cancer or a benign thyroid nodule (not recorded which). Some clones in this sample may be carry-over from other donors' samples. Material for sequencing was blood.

The CDR3 coding sequence is TGCGCCAGCAGCGAGACAGGGAACACCGGGGAGCTGTTTTTT. This sequence encodes CASSETGNTGELFF. This chain joins TRBV10-1 and TRBJ2-2; a weak D match, TRBD1 (6 bases). Per the germline V gene, CDR1 is WNHNN and CDR2 is SYGVQD (reference sequence). With 6 bases removed from V and 1 base from J, the gap between germline ends came to 9 bases. The CDR3 covers 14 residues.